The clone carrying this T cell receptor (beta chain) was seen a single time. Trimming pared 0 bases from V and 10 bases from J, leaving 9 bases between. This CDR3 is 12 amino acids long. Per the study methods: The assay estimated nucleated cells by amplifying reference gene primers. Assay used: immunoSEQ multiplex PCR; TCRdb lists only in-frame clones, some missing. That table furnishes V, J and clone size, whereas the DNA furnished D and trimming. This sample has some 210,000 clones, with roughly nine tenths found just once. The source of the sample is a study of blood T cell repertoires in COVID-19. Study as a whole: COVID-19 samples from acute and convalescent phases originated in the United States, Italy and Spain.

The Seattle patients, enrolled during active infection, were followed longitudinally. This TCR came from a man aged 60 to 75 with COVID-19, enrolled during active disease. V and J are TRBV12-3 or TRBV12-4 and TRBJ1-1, with D maybe TRBD1 (6 bases). The sequenced sample consisted of peripheral blood. The CDR3 DNA reads as TGTGCCAGCAGTTTAGCGCAGGGGATAGCTTTCTTT. Its protein is CASSLAQGIAFF.